This paragraph covers one T cell receptor beta chain sequence. Its antigen is unidentified. V shed 4 bases and J 0 bases; nucleotides not matched to a gene: 3. Germline V gene lookup returns CDR1 SGHRS and CDR2 YFSETQ. The CDR3 is 16 residues long. This sample is drawn from a study of cytomegalovirus exposure and HLA in healthy donors. Whole-study context: HLA-typed donors were the source of approximately 85 million unique TCRs, which an early data release held.

The PCR was carried out with 60 Vbeta primers and 13 Jbeta primers. Produced via immunoSEQ multiplex PCR; TCRdb's table is partial and in-frame only. The sample holds around 64,000 clones, 85% seen once. Findings and caveats of the study: It was assumed in the presence/absence analyses that sequencing depth was roughly uniform across donors. Rare sequences made up most TCRs, while some public TCRs were found in many donors.

The chain carries TRBV5-1 and TRBJ2-1, with TRBD2 matching 11 bases. The origin of this receptor is a female donor in good health and CMV-seronegative. Source material: PBMCs. CDR3 residues: CASSRLAGFSYNEQFF. The DNA of the CDR3 is TGCGCCAGCAGCCGACTAGCGGGATTCTCCTACAATGAGCAGTTCTTC.